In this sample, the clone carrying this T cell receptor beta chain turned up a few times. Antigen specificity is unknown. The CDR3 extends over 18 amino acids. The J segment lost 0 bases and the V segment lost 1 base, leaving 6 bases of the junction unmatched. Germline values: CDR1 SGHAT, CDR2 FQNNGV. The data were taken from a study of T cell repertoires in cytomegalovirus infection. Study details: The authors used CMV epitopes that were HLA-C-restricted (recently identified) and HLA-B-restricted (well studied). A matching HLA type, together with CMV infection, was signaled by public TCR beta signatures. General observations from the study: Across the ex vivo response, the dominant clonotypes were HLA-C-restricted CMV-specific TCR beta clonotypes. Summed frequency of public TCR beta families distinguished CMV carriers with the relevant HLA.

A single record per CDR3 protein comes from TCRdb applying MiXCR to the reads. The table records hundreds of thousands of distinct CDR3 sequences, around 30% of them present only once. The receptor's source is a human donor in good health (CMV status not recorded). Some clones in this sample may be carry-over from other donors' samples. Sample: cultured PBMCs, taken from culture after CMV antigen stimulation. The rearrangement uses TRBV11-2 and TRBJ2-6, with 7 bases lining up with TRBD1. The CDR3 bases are TGTGCCAGCAGCTTAGTGTCAGGGGGAAGCTCTGGGGCCAACGTCCTGACTTTC. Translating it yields CASSLVSGGSSGANVLTF.